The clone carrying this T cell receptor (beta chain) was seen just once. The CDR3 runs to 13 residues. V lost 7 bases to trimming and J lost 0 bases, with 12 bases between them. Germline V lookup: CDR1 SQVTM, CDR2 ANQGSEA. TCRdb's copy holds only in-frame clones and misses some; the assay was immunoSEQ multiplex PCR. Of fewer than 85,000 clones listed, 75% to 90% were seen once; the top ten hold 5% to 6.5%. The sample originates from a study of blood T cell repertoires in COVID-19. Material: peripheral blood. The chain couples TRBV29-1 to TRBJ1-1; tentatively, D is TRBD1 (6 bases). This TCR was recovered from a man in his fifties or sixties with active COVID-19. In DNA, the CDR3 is TGCAGCGCCGGCGGACAGTTGAACACTGAAGCTTTCTTT. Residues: CSAGGQLNTEAFF.